This TCR beta chain was identified in a study of blood T cell repertoires in COVID-19. Across the whole study: PBMCs, B-cell-depleted T cells, or T cells were the source of the cDNA or gDNA that made up the material.

Germline V gives CDR1 SGDLS, CDR2 YYNGEE. The CDR3 has 15 amino acids. V lost 0 bases to trimming and J lost 3 bases, with 12 bases between them. In the authors' methods: Estimation of nucleated cell counts relied on the amplification of reference gene primers. This table comes from immunoSEQ multiplex PCR, and its TCRdb copy is limited to in-frame clones, with some not included. V, J and clone size reflect that table, while D and trimming were determined from the DNA. The sample contains about 300,000 clones, 89% of which appear only once. Participants spanned ages about 18 to 90 years and resided in about 24 US areas. Donors of Cohort 3 who recovered were those that had two negative PCRs, clearance, or symptom resolution.

Sequencing was carried out using PBMCs or T cells enriched from blood (not recorded which). The source of this sequence is a man between 60 and 75 years old who had recovered from COVID-19. The chain joins TRBV9 to TRBJ1-1; D may be TRBD1 (5 bases). The CDR3 nucleotides are TGTGCCAGCAGCGTAGACGGCAGGGATGACACTGAAGCTTTCTTT. Translation gives CASSVDGRDDTEAFF.